Shown below are 5 T cell receptor beta chains from a single sample sequenced in a study of blood T cell repertoires in COVID-19. The table came from immunoSEQ multiplex PCR; TCRdb's copy has only in-frame clones and leaves some out. The repertoire holds some 200,000 clones, with around 82% as singletons. The specimen was PBMCs or T cells enriched from blood (not recorded which). These receptors originate from a middle-aged man who had recovered from COVID-19.

The chain carries TRBV6-6 and TRBJ1-5; 7 bases map to TRBD1. J lost 6 bases, V lost 7 bases, and 15 bases had no gene match. CDR3 length: 16 residues. From germline, CDR1 is MNHNY and CDR2 SVGAGI (reference sequence). The CDR3 is CASNDPRQGSGQPQHF. The CDR3 DNA sequence: TGTGCCAGCAACGACCCCCGACAGGGATCGGGTCAGCCCCAGCATTTT.

The gene calls are TRBV5-4 and TRBJ1-1; D call uncertain. Trimming took 1 base from V and 3 from J, leaving 10 bases between them. This CDR3 spans 14 amino acids. CDR1 is SGHNT and CDR2 is YYREEE in the germline V gene (reference sequence). DNA of the CDR3: TGTGCCAGCAGCTTGTTTACAGACGACACTGAAGCTTTCTTT. Translating it yields CASSLFTDDTEAFF.

This clone occurred once. The CDR3 protein is CAWTAGTRNEKLFF. In nucleotides, the CDR3 is TGTGCCTGGACTGCGGGGACCCGGAATGAAAAACTGTTTTTT. V is TRBV30 and J is TRBJ1-4; tentative D call: TRBD1 (5 bases). CDR1 is GTSNPN and CDR2 is SVGIG in the germline V gene (reference sequence). V lost 4 bases and J 5 bases, leaving 14 bases between the germline ends. This CDR3 region has 14 residues.

The DNA of the CDR3 is TGTGCCAGCAGCCCCCGATGGAGGCGGACCTATGGCTACACCTTC. Residues: CASSPRWRRTYGYTF. V usage is TRBV9 and J usage is TRBJ1-2; D gene unclear. Germline CDR1 and CDR2: SGDLS and YYNGEE. Trimming took off 4 bases at V and 4 bases at J, with 17 bases between the two ends. This CDR3 has 15 residues.

The chain is built from TRBV6-2 or TRBV6-3 and TRBJ2-7; D may be TRBD1 (6 bases). The germline CDR1 and CDR2 sequences are MNHEY and SVGEGT. Trimming cost V 4 bases and J 2 bases, with 12 bases left between them. This CDR3 spans 14 amino acids. CDR3 region: CASSSRTAAYEQYV. CDR3 DNA: TGTGCCAGCAGTTCCAGGACAGCAGCCTACGAGCAGTACGTC.